The text below deals with one T cell receptor beta chain. The table lists this clone with a count of one. The specificity of this receptor is unknown. Qualities for individual bases were not recorded, and no much larger clone is one base off. These data originate in a study of cytomegalovirus exposure and HLA in healthy donors (dated by TCRdb to about 2017). Looking at the study overall: In an earlier analysis of approximately 500 of the donors, about 260 Gb of sequence data and 95 million to 130 million unique TCR beta sequences from 150 million to 200 million T cells were reported. Around 300 gigabases of sequencing data and approximately 93 million unique TCR sequences were included in an early release covering several hundred HLA-typed donors. The genetic ancestry cluster associated with self-reported Caucasian donors included 81% of the roughly 400 genotyped donors. The study aimed to test whether signatures of past pathogen exposure could be identified by cataloging public T cell receptors. Using immunosequencing, the study profiled T cell repertoires from roughly 650 subjects and related those repertoires to cytomegalovirus serostatus. Along with the roughly 670-subject first cohort, a separate validation cohort of some 130 different subjects was used. To predict cytomegalovirus infection status, the study combined high-throughput TCR immunosequencing, statistical association of individual TCRs with disease status, and machine learning. A later analysis re-analyzed previously published TCR beta repertoires from roughly 600 donors and added high-resolution HLA genotyping to study TCR occurrence patterns. In the later analysis, no new phenotypic data were used to find candidate immune exposures; instead, reliance was placed on TCR beta sequences and their occurrence across donors. An earlier analysis of 587 of the donors applied high-throughput TCR beta sequencing to assess whether each TCR beta V gene segment acted as functional or pseudogenic. Donor age, sex, ethnicity and CMV serostatus were compiled alongside the repertoire data. Genome-wide SNP genotypes for about three fifths of the roughly 700 donors were used in a later genetic analysis, which treated that subset as a discovery cohort. All discovery cohort repertoires had been generated using a single sequencing platform. Class I and class II HLA loci were covered by the typing at four-digit resolution. Typing coverage differed by locus: A, B, C, DRB1 and DQB1 were typed in roughly 629-640 donors, DQA1 in roughly 510, DPA1 in 600 to 610, and DPB1 in 400 to 480. Several DR-DQ haplotypes were treated as single units for association and clustering because of strong linkage in the cohort. Among a few hundred genotyped donors of the cohort, an average of around 240,000 unique TCR beta nucleotide sequences were sequenced per donor, about a sixth of them non-productive. Results the study describes overall, beyond this receptor: Assigning TCR associations to individual alleles was difficult when HLA alleles, especially DR and DQ, strongly co-occurred. Presence/absence analyses assumed roughly uniform sequencing depth across donors, an assumption that may not hold. Correlated functional status among segregating V segments might be attributable to linkage disequilibrium, but an unknown experimental factor could not be ruled out. Specific HLA alleles were associated with more than 15,000 TCR beta sequences at a false discovery rate of 0.05 in a later analysis. A later analysis found that most CMV-associated TCR beta chains appeared HLA-restricted, with HLA associations seemingly driven largely by CMV exposure. In a later genetic analysis, fewer N-insertions in productive TCRs were reported among donors in an Asian-associated ancestry cluster than the 666-donor mean. The sequencing pipeline was judged likely to have produced a cluster of highly shared sequence variants as a technical artifact. A further reported finding was that TCR beta sequences accurately predicted the HLA-A and HLA-B alleles for most subjects in the first cohort. A later analysis found that TCR association rates varied across HLA loci, with DRB1 alleles showing the most associated TCRs and HLA-C alleles the fewest. Cytomegalovirus status was reported to be diagnosed by the classifier with high specificity and sensitivity in both the original and validation cohorts. An earlier analysis of roughly 570 of the donors showed that most TCR beta V segments appeared in productive rearrangements either about 87% or about 30% of the time, which broadly matched IMGT annotations. In this cohort, only TCR beta chains were sequenced, and detectable features were limited by the absence of alpha or paired-chain data. Most TCR sequences were seen in very few donors, while some public TCRs were found in many individuals. Three of the identified cytomegalovirus-associated TCR beta chains were confirmed in vitro to be specific for cytomegalovirus antigens. Several of the top co-occurrence clusters appeared to be linked to parvovirus B19, influenza, CMV and Epstein-Barr virus, according to a later analysis. Compared with equally common non-associated chains, HLA-associated TCR beta chains in a later analysis were more clonally expanded and had lower generation probabilities. According to the authors, the approach could potentially be generalized to other disease states and immunological phenotypes. Some IMGT-functional V segments, including TRBV6-2 and TRBV6-3, could not be distinguished by the 87-base-pair reads and were therefore excluded. CMV serostatus was the only immune exposure information available for the cohort. HLA typing was unavailable for some donors at each locus, so association tests used only the typed subset. A total of roughly 160 TCR beta chains were listed by the study as associated with cytomegalovirus. An association between a missense DCLRE1C variant and V-gene and J-gene trimming of TCR beta chains was found in a later genetic analysis and replicated in an independent cohort. Roughly 15 rarely observed V segments, including chromosome 9 orphons, were excluded from the earlier analysis of approximately 500 of the donors because counts were too low.

The cohort was made up of roughly 670 healthy bone marrow donors. At the time of sampling, every cohort member was nominally healthy, though immune exposures that went unrecorded were likely present. The donor was CMV seropositive and belonged to the group of more than 250 seropositive cohort members. A peripheral blood sample was collected from each donor, and TCR beta sequencing was performed on peripheral blood mononuclear cells. Genomic DNA was extracted from the blood cell samples with the Qiagen DNeasy Blood Extraction Kit. The library was built by means of the immunoSEQ multiplex PCR assay. A mixture of 60 forward primers for TCR Vbeta segments and 13 reverse primers for TCR Jbeta segments was used in the multiplex PCR. A multiplex PCR assay on genomic DNA amplified the CDR3 region of rearranged TCR beta genes. On the Illumina HiSeq System, the amplified TCR beta libraries were sequenced as 87-base-pair reads. The source study handled its data this way. Across the roughly 640 repertoires, a later analysis counted 60 million to 90 million unique TCR beta chains, 9.5 million to 13 million of which were shared by at least two donors. To remove PCR and sequencing errors, raw reads were error-corrected and collapsed into unique sequences using a nearest-neighbor algorithm that merged closely related sequences. CDR3 sequences were aligned to IMGT reference sequences to assign V, D and J gene segments. Each retained sequence needed at least a six-nucleotide match to both a V gene segment and a J gene segment. Rearrangements were classified as productive when the CDR3 lacked stop codons and remained in frame with V and J, and all other rearrangements were classified as non-productive. CDR3 was defined by IMGT convention, running from the second conserved V-encoded cysteine to the conserved J-encoded phenylalanine. Sequences without an unambiguous match to a single V gene segment were excluded from the earlier analysis of 450 to 750 of the donors. An earlier analysis of a few hundred of the donors classified V segments as functional when productive rearrangements were above 56.7% and as segregating when the standard deviation between donors was above 5%. To diagnose cytomegalovirus status from the catalog of TCR beta chain sequences, a statistical classification framework was built. In a later analysis, TCR nucleotide sequences were compared against IMGT/GENE-DB human TR gene sequences so that V and J genes could be assigned. The TCRdist pipeline was used in a later analysis to assign CDR3 sequences and most-parsimonious VDJ recombination scenarios. In a later analysis, each TCR beta chain was defined by its CDR3 amino acid sequence together with its V-gene family, and reads lacking a unique V-gene family were excluded. A later analysis removed several hundred highly shared, low-generation-probability nucleotide sequences to deal with suspected cross-contamination and a sequencing artifact. For each public chain, a later analysis derived a clonal expansion index from normalized ranks of inferred template counts within each repertoire. Generation probabilities in a later analysis came from a VDJ recombination model fitted to out-of-frame rearrangements, and those results were checked against IGoR. A later analysis scored TCR-TCR, TCR-HLA and TCR-CMV co-occurrence with hypergeometric tests, applying a repertoire-size bias correction to TCR pairs. To estimate false discovery rates, a later analysis permuted the HLA or CMV assignments 20 times. In a later analysis, co-occurring TCRs were grouped using DBSCAN, with TCRdist sequence similarity added in when clustering inside HLA-allele-positive subsets. For co-occurrence clustering, repertoires with fewer than 30,000 or more than 120,000 public chains were excluded, along with about five repertoires with anomalous nucleotide sharing. TCRdb carries this immuneACCESS record with in-frame sequences only. Its versions omit some clonotypes, under half of them owing to an unresolved V gene in the studies checked, with the rest unexplained. That table gives V, J and clone size, and the DNA gave D and trimming. This sample gives about 82,000 clones in total; approximately 74% of them show up just once. The ten largest clones take up 6.2% of the sample.

The CDR3 has 15 amino acids, counting the end cysteine and phenylalanine. The only DNA kept is the CDR3, 45 bases in frame from the first base. The CDR1 and CDR2 encoded by the germline V gene (reference sequence) are GTSNPN and SVGIG. The junction shows trimming of 0 bases on V and 3 bases on J, plus 12 bases between the germline ends. Material: PBMCs. This TCR was sampled from a woman between 45 and 65 years old in good health and CMV-seropositive. The rearranged chain carries TRBV30 and TRBJ1-5; no D gene is confidently identified. The DNA sequence is given as TGTGCCTGGAGTGTACATTCTGGCTCCAATCAGCCCCAGCATTTT. This encodes CAWSVHSGSNQPQHF. The CDR3, completed at both ends by the reference TRBV30 and TRBJ1-5 genes, gives the full variable domain SQTIHQWPATLVQPVGSPLSLECTVEGTSNPNLYWYRQAAGRGLQLLFYSVGIGQISSEVPQNLSASRPQDRQFILSSKKLLLSDSGFYLCAWSVHSGSNQPQHFGDGTRLSIL.